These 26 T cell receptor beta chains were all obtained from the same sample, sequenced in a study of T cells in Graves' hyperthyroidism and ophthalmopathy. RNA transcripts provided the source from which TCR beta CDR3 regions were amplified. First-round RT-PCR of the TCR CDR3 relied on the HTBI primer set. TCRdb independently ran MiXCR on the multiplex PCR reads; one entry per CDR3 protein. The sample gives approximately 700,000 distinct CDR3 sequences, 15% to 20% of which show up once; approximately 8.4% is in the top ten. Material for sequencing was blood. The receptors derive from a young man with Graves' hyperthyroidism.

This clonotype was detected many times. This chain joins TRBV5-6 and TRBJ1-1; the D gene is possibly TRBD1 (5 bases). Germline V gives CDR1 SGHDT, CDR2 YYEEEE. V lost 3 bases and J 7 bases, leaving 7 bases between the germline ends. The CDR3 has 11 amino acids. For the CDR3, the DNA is TGTGCCAGCAGCTCGGGGGTTGAAGCTTTCTTT. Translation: CASSSGVEAFF.

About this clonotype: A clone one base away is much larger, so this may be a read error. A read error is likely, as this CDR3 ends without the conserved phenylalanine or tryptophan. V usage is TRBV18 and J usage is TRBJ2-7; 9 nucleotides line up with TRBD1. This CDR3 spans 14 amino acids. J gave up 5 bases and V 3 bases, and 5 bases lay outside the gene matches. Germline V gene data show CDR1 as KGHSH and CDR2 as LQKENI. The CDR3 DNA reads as TGTGCCAGCTCACCGGGACAGGGTGGTAACGAGCAGTACCTC. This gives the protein CASSPGQGGNEQYL.

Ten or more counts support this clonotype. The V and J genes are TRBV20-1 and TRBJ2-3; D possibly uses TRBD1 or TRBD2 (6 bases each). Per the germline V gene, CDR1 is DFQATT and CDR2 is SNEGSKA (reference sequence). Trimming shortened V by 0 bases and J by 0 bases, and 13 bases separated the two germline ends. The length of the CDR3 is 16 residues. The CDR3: CSARDRGLVSTDTQYF. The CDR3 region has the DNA TGCAGTGCTAGAGATCGGGGGCTAGTAAGCACAGATACGCAGTATTTT.

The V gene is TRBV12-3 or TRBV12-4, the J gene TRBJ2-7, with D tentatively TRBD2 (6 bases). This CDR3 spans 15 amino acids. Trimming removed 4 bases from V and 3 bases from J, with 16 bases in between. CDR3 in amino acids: CASSSSSGDNYEQYF. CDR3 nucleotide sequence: TGTGCCAGCAGTTCCTCTTCGGGAGACAACTACGAGCAGTACTTC.

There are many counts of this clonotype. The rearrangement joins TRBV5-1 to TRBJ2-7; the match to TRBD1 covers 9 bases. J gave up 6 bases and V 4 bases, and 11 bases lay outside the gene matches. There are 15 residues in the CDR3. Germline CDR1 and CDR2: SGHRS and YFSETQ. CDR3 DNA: TGCGCCAGCAGCCCTCGCTCGGGACAGGGAGGCGAGCAGTACTTC. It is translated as CASSPRSGQGGEQYF.

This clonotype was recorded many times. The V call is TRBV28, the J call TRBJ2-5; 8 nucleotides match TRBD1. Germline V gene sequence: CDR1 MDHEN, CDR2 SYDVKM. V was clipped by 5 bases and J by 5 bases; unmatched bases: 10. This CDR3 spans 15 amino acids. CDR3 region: CASSVPQGARETQYF. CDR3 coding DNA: TGTGCCAGCAGTGTCCCTCAGGGGGCGAGGGAGACCCAGTACTTC. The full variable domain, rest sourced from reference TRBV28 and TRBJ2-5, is DVKVTQSSRYLVKRTGEKVFLECVQDMDHENMFWYRQDPGLGLRLIYFSYDVKMKEKGDIPEGYSVSREKKERFSLILESASTNQTSMYLCASSVPQGARETQYFGPGTRLLVL.

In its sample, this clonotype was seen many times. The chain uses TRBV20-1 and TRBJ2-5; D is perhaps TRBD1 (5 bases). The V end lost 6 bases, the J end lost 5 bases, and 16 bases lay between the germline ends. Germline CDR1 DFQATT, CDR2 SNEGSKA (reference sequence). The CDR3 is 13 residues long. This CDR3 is CSAPVRVGETQYF. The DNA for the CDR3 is TGCAGTGCGCCAGTCAGGGTGGGTGAGACCCAGTACTTC.

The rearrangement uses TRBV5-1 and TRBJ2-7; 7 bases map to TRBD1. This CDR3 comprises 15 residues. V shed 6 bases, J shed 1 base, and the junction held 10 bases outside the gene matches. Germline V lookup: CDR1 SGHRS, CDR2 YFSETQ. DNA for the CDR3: TGCGCCAGCACGCAGGGGGACAGCATATCCTACGAGCAGTACTTC. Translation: CASTQGDSISYEQYF.

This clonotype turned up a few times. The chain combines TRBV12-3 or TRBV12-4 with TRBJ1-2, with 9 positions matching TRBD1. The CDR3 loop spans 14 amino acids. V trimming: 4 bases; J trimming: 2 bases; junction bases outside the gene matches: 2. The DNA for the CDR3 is TGTGCCAGCAGTTGGGGACAGGGCAACTATGGCTACACCTTC. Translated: CASSWGQGNYGYTF.

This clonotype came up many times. CDR3 sequence reads: CSAGGTSGSSYNEQFF. In DNA, the CDR3 is TGCAGTGCTGGGGGCACTAGCGGGAGCTCCTACAATGAGCAGTTCTTC. This chain connects TRBV20-1 to TRBJ2-1; 11 bases are a match to TRBD2. CDR1 DFQATT and CDR2 SNEGSKA come from the germline V gene (reference sequence). V gave up 5 bases and J gave up 0 bases; unmatched junction bases: 6. The CDR3 totals 16 residues.

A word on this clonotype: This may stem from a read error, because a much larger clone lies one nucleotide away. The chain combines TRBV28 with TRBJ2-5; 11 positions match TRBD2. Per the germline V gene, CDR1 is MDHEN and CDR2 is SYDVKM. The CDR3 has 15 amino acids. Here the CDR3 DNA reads TGTGCCAGCAGCTTAGCGGGAGGGACGCAAGAGACCCGGTACTTC. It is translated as CASSLAGGTQETRYF.

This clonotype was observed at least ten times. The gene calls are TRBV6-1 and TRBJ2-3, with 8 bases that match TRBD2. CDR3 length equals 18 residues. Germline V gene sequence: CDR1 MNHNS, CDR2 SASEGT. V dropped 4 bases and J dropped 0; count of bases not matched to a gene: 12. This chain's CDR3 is CASSAPVAGTTSTDTQYF. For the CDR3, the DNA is TGTGCCAGCAGTGCGCCGGTAGCGGGGACGACGAGCACAGATACGCAGTATTTT.

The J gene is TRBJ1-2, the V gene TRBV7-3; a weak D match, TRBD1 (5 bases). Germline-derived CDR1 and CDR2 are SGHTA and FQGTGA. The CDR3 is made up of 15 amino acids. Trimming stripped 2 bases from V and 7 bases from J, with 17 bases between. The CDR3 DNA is TGTGCCAGCAGCTTAGAGGGCGCAGGGATGGGTGGCTACACCTTC. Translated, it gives CASSLEGAGMGGYTF.

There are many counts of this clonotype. The CDR3 nucleotides read TGTGCCAGCAGACCTCGAGGACAGGGGAGCTATACGCAGTATTTT. Translation: CASRPRGQGSYTQYF. The chain uses TRBV28 and TRBJ2-3, with 9 nucleotides matching TRBD1. Trimming took 6 bases from V and 7 from J; bases not matched to a gene: 11. The CDR3 extends over 15 amino acids. Per germline, CDR1 MDHEN and CDR2 SYDVKM.

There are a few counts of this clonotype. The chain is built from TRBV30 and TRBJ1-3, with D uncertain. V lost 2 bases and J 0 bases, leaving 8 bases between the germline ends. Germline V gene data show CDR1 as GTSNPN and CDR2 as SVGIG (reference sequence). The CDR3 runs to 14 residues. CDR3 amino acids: CAWSFISSGNTIYF. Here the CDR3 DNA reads TGTGCCTGGAGTTTCATTAGCTCTGGAAACACCATATATTTT.

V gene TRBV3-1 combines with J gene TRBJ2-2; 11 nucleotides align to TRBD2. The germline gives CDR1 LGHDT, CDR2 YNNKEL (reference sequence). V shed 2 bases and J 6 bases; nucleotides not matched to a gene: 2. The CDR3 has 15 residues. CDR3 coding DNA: TGTGCCAGCAGCCAAACTAGCGGGAGTCCCGGGGAGCTGTTTTTT. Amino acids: CASSQTSGSPGELFF.

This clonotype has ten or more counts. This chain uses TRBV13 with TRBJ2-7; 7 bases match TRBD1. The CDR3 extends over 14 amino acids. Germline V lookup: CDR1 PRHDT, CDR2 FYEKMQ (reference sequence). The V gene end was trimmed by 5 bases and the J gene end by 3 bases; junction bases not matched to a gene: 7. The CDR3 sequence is CASSPTGSVYEQYF. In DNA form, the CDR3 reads TGTGCCAGCAGCCCGACAGGGAGCGTCTACGAGCAGTACTTC. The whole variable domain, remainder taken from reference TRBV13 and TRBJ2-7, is AAGVIQSPRHLIKEKRETATLKCYPIPRHDTVYWYQQGPGQDPQFLISFYEKMQSDKGSIPDRFSAQQFSDYHSELNMSSLELGDSALYFCASSPTGSVYEQYFGPGTRLTVT.

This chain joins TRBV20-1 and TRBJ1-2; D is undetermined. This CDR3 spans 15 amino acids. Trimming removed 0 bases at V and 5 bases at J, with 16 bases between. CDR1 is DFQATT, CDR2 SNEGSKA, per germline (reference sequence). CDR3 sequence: CSARDTPSEAYGYTF. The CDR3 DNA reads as TGCAGTGCTAGAGATACACCCTCCGAGGCTTATGGCTACACCTTC.

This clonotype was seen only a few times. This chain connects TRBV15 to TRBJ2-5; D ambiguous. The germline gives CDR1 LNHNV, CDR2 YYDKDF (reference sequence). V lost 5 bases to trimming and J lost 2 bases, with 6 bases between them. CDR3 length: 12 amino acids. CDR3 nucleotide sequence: TGTGCCACCAGCCTTTATCAAGAGACCCAGTACTTC. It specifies CATSLYQETQYF.

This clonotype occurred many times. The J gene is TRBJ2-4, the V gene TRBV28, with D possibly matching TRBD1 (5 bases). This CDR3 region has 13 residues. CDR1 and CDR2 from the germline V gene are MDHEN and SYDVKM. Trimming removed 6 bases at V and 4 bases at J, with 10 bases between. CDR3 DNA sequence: TGTGCCAGCAGCCCTGACAGAAAAAACATTCAGTACTTC. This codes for CASSPDRKNIQYF.

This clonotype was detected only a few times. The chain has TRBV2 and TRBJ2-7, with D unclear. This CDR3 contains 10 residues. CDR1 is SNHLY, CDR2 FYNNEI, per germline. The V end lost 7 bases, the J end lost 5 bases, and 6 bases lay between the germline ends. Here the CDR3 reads CASTRNEQYF. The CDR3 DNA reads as TGTGCCAGCACGAGGAACGAGCAGTACTTC. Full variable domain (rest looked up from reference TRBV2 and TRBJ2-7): EPEVTQTPSHQVTQMGQEVILRCVPISNHLYFYWYRQILGQKVEFLVSFYNNEISEKSEIFDDQFSVERPDGSNFTLKIRSTKLEDSAMYFCASTRNEQYFGPGTRLTVT.

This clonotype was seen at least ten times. The CDR3 loop is CASSYSGATNEKLFF. The CDR3 DNA reads as TGTGCCAGCAGTTACTCCGGGGCAACTAATGAAAAACTGTTTTTT. The chain uses TRBV6-2 or TRBV6-3 and TRBJ1-4; D not resolved. The CDR3 runs 15 residues. Trimming shortened V by 0 bases and J by 0 bases, and 5 bases separated the two germline ends. CDR1 is MNHEY and CDR2 is SVGEGT in the germline V gene.

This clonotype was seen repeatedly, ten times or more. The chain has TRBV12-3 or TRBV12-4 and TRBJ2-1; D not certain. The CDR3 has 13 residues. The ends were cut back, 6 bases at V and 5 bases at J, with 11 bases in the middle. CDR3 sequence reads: CASSFYSDNEQFF. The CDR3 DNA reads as TGTGCCAGCAGCTTCTACTCTGACAATGAGCAGTTCTTC.

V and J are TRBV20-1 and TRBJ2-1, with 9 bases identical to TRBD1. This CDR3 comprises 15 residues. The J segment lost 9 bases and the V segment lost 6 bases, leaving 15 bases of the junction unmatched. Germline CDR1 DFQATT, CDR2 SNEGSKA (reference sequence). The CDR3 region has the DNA TGCAGTGCGCCGACAGGGGGTACCGCCTCGCGTGAGCAGTTCTTC. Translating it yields CSAPTGGTASREQFF.

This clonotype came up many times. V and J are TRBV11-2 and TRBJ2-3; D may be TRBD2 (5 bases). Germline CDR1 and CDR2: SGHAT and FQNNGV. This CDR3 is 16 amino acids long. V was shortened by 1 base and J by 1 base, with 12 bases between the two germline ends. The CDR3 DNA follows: TGTGCCAGCAGCTTAGGGGCGTCTAGCCGCACAGATACGCAGTATTTT. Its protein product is CASSLGASSRTDTQYF. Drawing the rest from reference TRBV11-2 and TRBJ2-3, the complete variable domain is EAGVAQSPRYKIIEKRQSVAFWCNPISGHATLYWYQQILGQGPKLLIQFQNNGVVDDSQLPKDRFSAERLKGVDSTLKIQPAKLEDSAVYLCASSLGASSRTDTQYFGPGTRLTVL.

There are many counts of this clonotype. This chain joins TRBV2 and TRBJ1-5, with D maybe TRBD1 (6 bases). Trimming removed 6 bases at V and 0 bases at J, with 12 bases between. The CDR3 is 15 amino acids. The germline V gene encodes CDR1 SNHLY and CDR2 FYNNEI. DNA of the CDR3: TGTGCCAGCAGCCCAGAGGGGGATAGCAATCAGCCCCAGCATTTT. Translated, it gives CASSPEGDSNQPQHF.